This T cell receptor beta chain was sequenced in a study of Ad26.COV2.S vaccination and SARS-CoV-2 variants. Study details: By the intramuscular route, Ad26.COV2.S was given once, or twice 56 days apart.

The ends were cut back, 4 bases at V and 4 bases at J, with 13 bases in the middle. The CDR3 covers 15 residues. Per the germline V gene, CDR1 is MGHRA and CDR2 is YSYEKL. The treatment is: around 19 received Ad26.COV2.S at low or high dose, single or two shots; about five received placebo; per-sample allocation not given. Day 63 following the first vaccine or placebo injection was when the samples were taken. Libraries were prepared by immunoSEQ multiplex PCR; TCRdb keeps only in-frame clonotypes and omits some of them. The table includes around 310,000 clones, about nine tenths detected once. The receptor was isolated from a person between 18 and 65 years old who received the Ad26.COV2.S COVID-19 vaccine or a placebo. The rearrangement joins TRBV4-1 to TRBJ2-2; possible D gene TRBD2, 6 bases. The sample was peripheral blood, taken in a trial of Ad26.COV2.S vaccine versus placebo. The CDR3 DNA reads TGCGCCAGCAGCCGCGGGACCGGTACCACCGGGGAGCTGTTTTTT. It encodes CASSRGTGTTGELFF.